This T cell receptor beta chain was profiled in a study of early T cells in non-severe SARS-CoV-2 infection. Study information: Chains were not paired, and sequencing was done on bulk RNA from unsorted whole blood. General study points: Sequences matched to VDJdb favored anti-spike CD8 responses, while private and CD4 specificities were missed.

The CDR3 totals 14 residues. Germline V gene data show CDR1 as SGHTA and CDR2 as FQGNSA. V trimming: 3 bases; J trimming: 7 bases; junction bases outside the gene matches: 5. The library protocol tagged individual cDNA molecules with unique molecular identifiers. MiXCR was run by TCRdb on the 5' RACE reads, yielding one entry per CDR3 protein. The sample records roughly 50,000 distinct CDR3 sequences, around 7.7% being singletons. Concerning this clonotype itself: Its antigen remains unknown.

The chain links TRBV7-2 to TRBJ1-1; 10 nucleotides match TRBD1. Sequenced input: whole blood. This TCR was sampled from an adult who was a healthcare worker with PCR-confirmed SARS-CoV-2 infection or an uninfected control (not recorded which). CDR3 amino acids: CASSFDRGPGEAFF. The CDR3, as DNA: TGTGCCAGCAGCTTCGACAGGGGGCCTGGTGAAGCTTTCTTT. Filled out from reference TRBV7-2 and TRBJ1-1, the complete variable domain reads GAGVSQSPSNKVTEKGKDVELRCDPISGHTALYWYRQSLGQGLEFLIYFQGNSAPDKSGLPSDRFSAERTGGSVSTLTIQRTQQEDSAVYLCASSFDRGPGEAFFGQGTRLTVV.